This TCR beta chain was profiled in a study of spatial heterogeneity in lung cancer. Study details: The study consistently detected more beta-chain than alpha-chain sequences. Study-wide points: The study found ubiquitous expanded tumor TCRs in blood more at resection than follow-up.

This clonotype was counted many times. Antigen: not known. TCRdb redid the calling of the 5' RACE reads with MiXCR, one entry per CDR3 protein. There are about 48,000 distinct CDR3 sequences in the sample; roughly 5% occur only once, and 11% lies in the top ten. The ends were cut back, 3 bases at V and 3 bases at J, with 19 bases in the middle. The CDR3 totals 17 residues. The germline CDR1 and CDR2 sequences are MNHEY and SMNVEV (reference sequence). Indicated time point: sample taken at primary tumor resection. The donor group consisted of some 70 patients who had untreated, early-stage non-small cell lung cancer. Unsorted tumor, nontumor lung tissue or cryopreserved PBMC supplied the whole RNA.

The TCR was taken from a male donor with early-stage non-small cell lung cancer. The sequencing used PBMCs, collected at surgery. The chain combines TRBV27 with TRBJ2-3; D is perhaps TRBD1 (5 bases). The CDR3 loop reads CASSLKGPGAGTDTQYF. CDR3 in DNA: TGTGCCAGCAGTTTGAAGGGGCCGGGCGCCGGGACAGATACGCAGTATTTT.